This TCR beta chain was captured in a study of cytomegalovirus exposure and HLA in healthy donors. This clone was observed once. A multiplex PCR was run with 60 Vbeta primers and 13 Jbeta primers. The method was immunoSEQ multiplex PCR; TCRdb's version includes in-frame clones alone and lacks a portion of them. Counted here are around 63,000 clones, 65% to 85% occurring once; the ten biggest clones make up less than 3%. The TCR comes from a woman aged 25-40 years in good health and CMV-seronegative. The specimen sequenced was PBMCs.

The DNA of the CDR3 is TGTGCCAGCAGCGGGGGGAAAGGTCAGCCCCAGCATTTT. This encodes CASSGGKGQPQHF. The chain links TRBV5-6 to TRBJ1-5, with D perhaps matching TRBD1 (5 bases). The germline CDR1 and CDR2 sequences are SGHDT and YYEEEE. The CDR3 is 13 amino acids. Trimming took 4 bases from V and 6 from J, leaving 11 bases between them.